Presented here are 7 T cell receptor beta chains from one specimen sequenced in a study of cytomegalovirus exposure and HLA in healthy donors. Data came from immunoSEQ multiplex PCR; TCRdb stores just in-frame clones and leaves some out. The sample records 110,000 or so clones, more than 75% being singletons. The sample taken for sequencing was PBMCs. These receptors were obtained from a woman aged 30 to 39 in good health and CMV-seronegative.

The J gene is TRBJ2-7, the V gene TRBV5-1; no firm D call. In germline, CDR1 is SGHRS, CDR2 YFSETQ. This CDR3 region has 13 residues. V was cut by 5 bases and J by 0 bases, with 9 bases left in between. In nucleotides, the CDR3 is TGCGCCAGCAGAGGAGAGAGCTCCTACGAGCAGTACTTC. It specifies CASRGESSYEQYF.

The rearrangement joins TRBV6-4 to TRBJ1-2; 7 bases align to TRBD1. Germline CDR1 is MRHNA and CDR2 is SNTAGT. V trimming: 6 bases; J trimming: 5 bases; junction bases outside the gene matches: 6. This CDR3 region has 13 residues. CDR3 DNA sequence: TGTGCCAGCAGACAGGGGCCAGGGTATGGCTACACCTTC. Translated: CASRQGPGYGYTF.

This chain uses TRBV18 with TRBJ2-2, with TRBD1 as a possible D gene (5 bases). The CDR3 contains 14 residues. V lost 3 bases and J 1 base, leaving 6 bases between the germline ends. Germline-derived CDR1 and CDR2 are KGHSH and LQKENI. CDR3 loop: CASSPQGNTGELFF. In DNA form, the CDR3 reads TGTGCCAGCTCACCTCAGGGGAACACCGGGGAGCTGTTTTTT.

V and J are TRBV4-3 and TRBJ2-3, with 12 bases aligning to TRBD2. Germline V CDR1 and CDR2: LGHNA, YSLEER. The CDR3 has 16 residues. The V segment lost 1 base and the J segment 2 bases; nucleotides outside the gene matches: 1. As DNA, the CDR3 is TGCGCCAGCAGCCAAGGGACTAGCGGGGCCACAGATACGCAGTATTTT. This sequence encodes CASSQGTSGATDTQYF.

This clone was recorded only once. The chain has TRBV6-1 and TRBJ1-4, with D maybe TRBD1 (6 bases). V was clipped by 7 bases and J by 5 bases, with 14 bases between them. The CDR3 loop spans 14 amino acids. In germline, CDR1 is MNHNS, CDR2 SASEGT. CDR3 region: CASTLGQFNEKLFF. The CDR3, as DNA: TGTGCCAGCACACTTGGACAGTTCAATGAAAAACTGTTTTTT.

The genes are TRBV6-6 and TRBJ2-1; 8 positions match TRBD1. CDR3 length: 16 residues. With 4 bases clipped from V and 4 bases from J, the junction kept 9 bases outside the gene matches. From germline, CDR1 is MNHNY and CDR2 SVGAGI (reference sequence). The DNA for the CDR3 is TGTGCCAGCAGTTCCTCGGACAGGGTCGGGTACAATGAGCAGTTCTTC. As protein: CASSSSDRVGYNEQFF.

The J gene is TRBJ2-3, the V gene TRBV11-3, with D tentatively TRBD2 (6 bases). V was shortened by 5 bases and J by 3 bases, with 12 bases between the two germline ends. The germline CDR1 and CDR2 sequences are SGHNT and YENEEA. This CDR3 is 14 amino acids long. The CDR3 loop reads CASSRSGRTDTQYF. In DNA, the CDR3 is TGTGCCAGCAGCCGGAGCGGGCGGACAGATACGCAGTATTTT. Combining the CDR3 with reference TRBV11-3 and TRBJ2-3 gives the whole variable domain EAGVVQSPRYKIIEKKQPVAFWCNPISGHNTLYWYLQNLGQGPELLIRYENEEAVDDSQLPKDRFSAERLKGVDSTLKIQPAELGDSAVYLCASSRSGRTDTQYFGPGTRLTVL.